This is a list of T cell receptor beta chains from one sample in a study of early T cells in non-severe SARS-CoV-2 infection. TCRdb re-derived calls from the 5' RACE reads in MiXCR, one entry per CDR3 protein. Counted here are about 77,000 distinct CDR3 sequences, over 9% occurring once; the ten biggest clones make up 4.5% to 5%. Sequences were obtained from whole blood. The receptors were sampled from an adult who was a healthcare worker with PCR-confirmed SARS-CoV-2 infection or an uninfected control (not recorded which). Both conserved end residues are part of each CDR3. A D gene is named only where the DNA matches it firmly. For some rows the clone size is stated as once, few or many, or as a class when expanded; others skip it.

V gene	J gene	D gene	clone size	CDR3 protein	CDR3 DNA
TRBV28	TRBJ2-7	.	many	CASSFGPYEQYF	TGTGCCAGCAGTTTCGGGCCCTACGAGCAGTACTTC
TRBV5-1	TRBJ1-4	.	.	CASSPGNRATNEKLFF	TGCGCCAGCAGCCCTGGGAACAGGGCAACTAATGAAAAACTGTTTTTT
TRBV5-5	TRBJ1-1	.	few	CASSLEGLRPEAFF	TGTGCCAGCAGCTTGGAGGGGCTAAGGCCTGAAGCTTTCTTT
TRBV6-1	TRBJ2-2	.	.	CASSEAYLDRELFF	TGTGCCAGCAGTGAAGCGTACCTAGATAGGGAGCTGTTTTTT
TRBV7-8	TRBJ2-5	.	few	CASSGTGRETQYF	TGTGCCAGCAGCGGTACAGGGAGAGAGACCCAGTACTTC
TRBV7-3	TRBJ2-2	.	many	CASRPPGIGELFF	TGTGCCAGCAGGCCACCGGGGATCGGGGAGCTGTTTTTT
TRBV13	TRBJ2-1	.	many	CASSLIGKIEQFF	TGTGCCAGCAGCTTAATAGGGAAGATTGAGCAGTTCTTC
TRBV7-2	TRBJ2-3	.	.	CASSSGLTSFSTDTQYF	TGTGCCAGCAGCTCGGGACTGACTTCCTTTAGCACAGATACGCAGTATTTT
TRBV6-5	TRBJ1-5	.	many	CATRALANQPQHF	TGTGCCACCAGGGCCCTAGCTAATCAGCCCCAGCATTTT
TRBV18	TRBJ2-5	.	.	CASSPAETQYF	TGTGCCAGCTCACCGGCGGAGACCCAGTACTTC
TRBV2	TRBJ2-1	TRBD2	many	CASTRRLAVSYNEQFF	TGTGCCAGCACGAGGAGACTAGCGGTCTCCTACAATGAGCAGTTCTTC
TRBV6-2/TRBV6-3	TRBJ2-1	TRBD2	many	CASRGLAGNNNEQFF	TGTGCCAGCAGGGGACTAGCGGGAAATAACAATGAGCAGTTCTTC
TRBV9	TRBJ2-7	TRBD1	many	CASSPREGTADEQYF	TGTGCCAGCAGCCCACGAGAGGGGACAGCCGACGAGCAGTACTTC
TRBV12-3/TRBV12-4	TRBJ1-2	.	.	CASSPKANYGYTF	TGTGCCAGCAGCCCCAAAGCTAACTATGGCTACACCTTC
TRBV5-6	TRBJ1-6	TRBD1	many	CASSFGTVNSPLHF	TGTGCCAGCAGCTTTGGGACAGTTAATTCACCCCTCCACTTT
TRBV5-4	TRBJ1-2	.	many	CASSLIGAGRAGYTF	TGTGCCAGCAGCTTGATCGGGGCTGGGAGGGCTGGCTACACCTTC
TRBV7-2	TRBJ2-3	.	.	CASSLWDSDTQYF	TGTGCCAGCAGCTTATGGGATTCAGATACGCAGTATTTT
TRBV28	TRBJ2-7	TRBD2	.	CASRGTSGSYEQYF	TGTGCCAGCAGGGGGACTAGCGGGAGCTACGAGCAGTACTTC
TRBV7-2	TRBJ2-7	.	.	CASSLRVSYEQYF	TGTGCCAGCAGCTTACGGGTTTCCTACGAGCAGTACTTC
TRBV10-3	TRBJ2-2	.	.	CAIRDSGVAGELFF	TGTGCCATCAGGGACTCAGGGGTCGCCGGGGAGCTGTTTTTT
TRBV28	TRBJ2-4	TRBD2	.	CASSASGRLNIQYF	TGTGCCAGCAGCGCTAGCGGGAGATTAAACATTCAGTACTTC
TRBV29-1	TRBJ2-7	TRBD2	.	CSVEGRGLAGEYEQYF	TGCAGCGTTGAAGGCCGGGGACTAGCGGGAGAATACGAGCAGTACTTC
TRBV7-9	TRBJ2-7	.	.	CASSLGPPSYEQYF	TGTGCCAGCAGCCTCGGACCGCCTTCCTACGAGCAGTACTTC
TRBV7-6	TRBJ1-1	.	.	CASSPGPNTEAFF	TGTGCCAGCAGTCCGGGGCCGAACACTGAAGCTTTCTTT
TRBV9	TRBJ1-2	.	few	CASSVGQNYGYTF	TGTGCCAGCAGCGTAGGACAGAACTATGGCTACACCTTC
TRBV27	TRBJ2-4	.	few	CASSPGKVAKNIQYF	TGTGCCAGCAGTCCCGGTAAGGTAGCCAAAAACATTCAGTACTTC
TRBV29-1	TRBJ2-7	TRBD2	.	CSSPTPGTSPVEQYF	TGCAGCTCCCCCACCCCCGGGACTAGTCCCGTTGAGCAGTACTTC
TRBV20-1	TRBJ2-7	TRBD2	many	CSARALAGGGEQYF	TGCAGTGCTAGGGCGCTAGCGGGAGGAGGAGAGCAGTACTTC
TRBV20-1	TRBJ2-1	.	.	CSARRYPGLSSYNEQFF	TGCAGTGCTAGACGCTATCCGGGGCTATCGTCCTACAATGAGCAGTTCTTC
TRBV9	TRBJ2-2	.	.	CASSGTSQGGLGGELFF	TGTGCCAGCAGCGGCACTAGCCAGGGGGGATTGGGCGGGGAGCTGTTTTTT
TRBV27	TRBJ2-6	.	many	CASSSPGFDNSGANVLTF	TGTGCCAGCAGTTCCCCGGGCTTCGACAACTCTGGGGCCAACGTCCTGACTTTC
TRBV28	TRBJ2-6	TRBD1	few	CASSRQGSGANVLTF	TGTGCCAGCAGTCGACAGGGGTCTGGGGCCAACGTCCTGACTTTC
TRBV5-1	TRBJ2-3	.	many	CASSLGHNTDTQYF	TGCGCCAGCAGCTTGGGTCACAACACAGATACGCAGTATTTT
TRBV20-1	TRBJ2-7	.	many	CSAEKSGIVPYEQYF	TGCAGTGCCGAGAAATCCGGGATTGTTCCCTACGAGCAGTACTTC
TRBV4-1	TRBJ2-2	TRBD2	many	CASSQTSGKLYGELFF	TGCGCCAGCAGCCAGACTAGCGGCAAACTCTACGGGGAGCTGTTTTTT
TRBV3-1	TRBJ2-7	.	many	CASSQAYSLYF	TGTGCCAGCAGCCAAGCCTATAGCCTGTACTTC
TRBV20-1	TRBJ2-7	TRBD1	.	CSASLPGQGSEQYF	TGCAGTGCTAGCCTCCCCGGACAGGGCTCCGAGCAGTACTTC
TRBV7-8	TRBJ2-3	TRBD2	few	CASSLEAGTDTQYF	TGTGCCAGCAGCTTAGAAGCGGGAACAGATACGCAGTATTTT
TRBV20-1	TRBJ2-7	TRBD2	many	CSASGRLPGLAGGLAYEQYF	TGCAGTGCTAGTGGTCGACTTCCGGGACTAGCGGGAGGTTTGGCCTACGAGCAGTACTTC
TRBV7-6	TRBJ2-3	TRBD2	many	CASSFASGRRTDTQYF	TGTGCCAGCAGCTTCGCTAGCGGGAGGAGGACAGATACGCAGTATTTT
TRBV11-2	TRBJ2-1	.	.	CASLPEGQPYNEQFF	TGTGCCAGCCTCCCGGAGGGACAGCCCTACAATGAGCAGTTCTTC